This is a list of T cell receptor beta chains from one sample in a study of regulatory T cells in long-lasting Graves disease. TCRdb called the multiplex PCR reads again in MiXCR, with one record for every CDR3 protein. This sample has 350,000 to 400,000 distinct CDR3 sequences, with 15% to 19% found just once. Sequenced here: peripheral blood mononuclear cells (PBMCs), sampled at new diagnosis, from a patient treated with antithyroid drugs. These receptors were obtained from a female donor with Graves disease. The CDR3 runs from the conserved cysteine through the conserved F or W. Fields, in order: J gene, D gene, V gene, clone size, CDR3 DNA, CDR3 protein. A D gene is named only where the DNA matches it firmly. Some rows mark clone size as missing; the rest say once, few, many or name a class of expanded clone.

j_gene: TRBJ1-4; d_gene: NA; v_gene: TRBV6-2/TRBV6-3; abundance: many; CDR3nt: TGTGCCAGCAGTTCGCAACGCGGCGAAAAACTGTTTTTT; CDR3aa: CASSSQRGEKLFF
j_gene: TRBJ2-1; d_gene: NA; v_gene: TRBV29-1; abundance: many; CDR3nt: TGCAGCGTTTCCCGGAAGACTCAATCCAATGAGCAGTTCTTC; CDR3aa: CSVSRKTQSNEQFF
j_gene: TRBJ2-3; d_gene: NA; v_gene: TRBV6-2/TRBV6-3; abundance: few; CDR3nt: TGTGCCAGCAGTTCCACAAACACAGATATGCAGTATTTT; CDR3aa: CASSSTNTDMQYF
j_gene: TRBJ2-1; d_gene: TRBD2; v_gene: TRBV5-4; abundance: many; CDR3nt: TGTGCCAGCAGCCCCGCCAGAAGCGGGAGGTATAGCTCCTACAATGAGCAGTTCTTC; CDR3aa: CASSPARSGRYSSYNEQFF
j_gene: TRBJ1-2; d_gene: NA; v_gene: TRBV12-3/TRBV12-4; abundance: many; CDR3nt: TGTGCCAGCGCGCGGGACGAGCCACTGGAGACTTATGGCTACACCTTC; CDR3aa: CASARDEPLETYGYTF
j_gene: TRBJ1-1; d_gene: NA; v_gene: TRBV28; abundance: many; CDR3nt: TGTGCCAGCAGTTCCCAACAGCAAATGAACACTGAAGCTTTCTTT; CDR3aa: CASSSQQQMNTEAFF
j_gene: TRBJ2-1; d_gene: NA; v_gene: TRBV3-1; abundance: few; CDR3nt: TGTGCCAGCAGCCAAGGTTATACTATGGGTGGAGGGGATCCGTTCTTC; CDR3aa: CASSQGYTMGGGDPFF
j_gene: TRBJ2-7; d_gene: NA; v_gene: TRBV5-1; abundance: many; CDR3nt: TGCGCCAGCAGCTTGAATATTCGGGGCTACGAGCAGTACTTC; CDR3aa: CASSLNIRGYEQYF
j_gene: TRBJ1-2; d_gene: NA; v_gene: TRBV3-1; abundance: NA; CDR3nt: TGTGCCAGCAGTGGAGGACACTATGGCTACACCTTC; CDR3aa: CASSGGHYGYTF
j_gene: TRBJ1-2; d_gene: TRBD1; v_gene: TRBV20-1; abundance: many; CDR3nt: TGCAGTGCGGAGGACAGGAAGAACTATGGCTACACCTTC; CDR3aa: CSAEDRKNYGYTF
j_gene: TRBJ2-7; d_gene: NA; v_gene: TRBV7-3; abundance: many; CDR3nt: TGTGCCAGCAGCCCGGACAGAAACTACGAGCAGTACTTC; CDR3aa: CASSPDRNYEQYF
j_gene: TRBJ1-2; d_gene: NA; v_gene: TRBV9; abundance: many; CDR3nt: TGTGCCAGCAGCGTTACCGCGGTCGATGGCTACACCTTC; CDR3aa: CASSVTAVDGYTF
j_gene: TRBJ2-5; d_gene: TRBD2; v_gene: TRBV5-1; abundance: NA; CDR3nt: TGCGCCAGCGGAGCGGGGGGGTCCCAAGAGACCCAGTACTTC; CDR3aa: CASGAGGSQETQYF
j_gene: TRBJ2-1; d_gene: NA; v_gene: TRBV4-3; abundance: many; CDR3nt: TGCGCCAGCAGCCGAGAACTGACCCCTCGGCTAAACAATGAGCAGTTCTTC; CDR3aa: CASSRELTPRLNNEQFF
j_gene: TRBJ1-1; d_gene: NA; v_gene: TRBV12-3/TRBV12-4; abundance: many; CDR3nt: TGTGCCAGCAGTTTAGTGTTCGGAGGGGACACTGAAGCTTTCTTT; CDR3aa: CASSLVFGGDTEAFF
j_gene: TRBJ2-4; d_gene: NA; v_gene: TRBV7-3; abundance: few; CDR3nt: TGTGCCAGCAGCTCCCAACTTGACAGGATCGAAAACATTCAGTACTTC; CDR3aa: CASSSQLDRIENIQYF
j_gene: TRBJ2-7; d_gene: TRBD2; v_gene: TRBV6-1; abundance: NA; CDR3nt: TGTGCCAGCAGTGAAGCACAGTCTAGCGGAGCTAACTCCTACGAGCAGTACTTC; CDR3aa: CASSEAQSSGANSYEQYF
j_gene: TRBJ1-5; d_gene: NA; v_gene: TRBV7-2; abundance: many; CDR3nt: TGTGCCAGCAGCTTATCCGCACAGCTCTATAGCAATCAGCCCCAGCATTTT; CDR3aa: CASSLSAQLYSNQPQHF
j_gene: TRBJ2-7; d_gene: TRBD2; v_gene: TRBV11-2; abundance: few; CDR3nt: TGTGCCAGCAGCAAACTAGCGGGAACCTACGAGCAGTACTTC; CDR3aa: CASSKLAGTYEQYF
j_gene: TRBJ1-2; d_gene: NA; v_gene: TRBV12-3/TRBV12-4; abundance: many; CDR3nt: TGTGCCAGCAGTCGGGACGGGAACTATGGCTACACCTTC; CDR3aa: CASSRDGNYGYTF
j_gene: TRBJ1-2; d_gene: NA; v_gene: TRBV30; abundance: NA; CDR3nt: TGTGCCTGGAGTGTAGAGGAGTTCTATGGCTACACCTTC; CDR3aa: CAWSVEEFYGYTF
j_gene: TRBJ2-7; d_gene: TRBD1; v_gene: TRBV27; abundance: many; CDR3nt: TGTGCCAGCAGTTTATCTGCAGGGGGCCTGAGCTCCTACGAGCAGTACTTC; CDR3aa: CASSLSAGGLSSYEQYF
j_gene: TRBJ1-1; d_gene: NA; v_gene: TRBV28; abundance: many; CDR3nt: TGTGCCAGCAGCAACAGGCGAACTATGAACACTGAAGCTTTCTTT; CDR3aa: CASSNRRTMNTEAFF
j_gene: TRBJ2-1; d_gene: TRBD2; v_gene: TRBV4-3; abundance: NA; CDR3nt: TGCGCCAGCAGCCTTAGGGGAGCGGGAGAATACAATGAGCAGTTCTTC; CDR3aa: CASSLRGAGEYNEQFF
j_gene: TRBJ1-3; d_gene: NA; v_gene: TRBV19; abundance: few; CDR3nt: TGTGCCAGTTCTAAGGAGGAGAACACCATATATTTT; CDR3aa: CASSKEENTIYF
j_gene: TRBJ2-2; d_gene: NA; v_gene: TRBV7-3; abundance: many; CDR3nt: TGTGCCAGCAGCTCCGTCACCGGGGAGCTGTTTTTT; CDR3aa: CASSSVTGELFF
j_gene: TRBJ1-2; d_gene: TRBD1; v_gene: TRBV9; abundance: many; CDR3nt: TGTGCCAGCAGCGTACGTAGGACAGGTTTCAAGGGCTACACCTTC; CDR3aa: CASSVRRTGFKGYTF
j_gene: TRBJ1-2; d_gene: NA; v_gene: TRBV9; abundance: few; CDR3nt: TGTACCAGCAGCGTGGACCGTAACTATGGCTACACCTTC; CDR3aa: CTSSVDRNYGYTF
j_gene: TRBJ2-1; d_gene: NA; v_gene: TRBV19; abundance: few; CDR3nt: TGTGCCAGTAGTATCTACAAGGGGGGATACAATGAGCAGTTCTTC; CDR3aa: CASSIYKGGYNEQFF
j_gene: TRBJ1-2; d_gene: NA; v_gene: TRBV12-3/TRBV12-4; abundance: NA; CDR3nt: TGTGCCAGCAGTTTTCTGGAGAACTATGGCTACACCTTC; CDR3aa: CASSFLENYGYTF
j_gene: TRBJ2-6; d_gene: NA; v_gene: TRBV19; abundance: few; CDR3nt: TGTGCCAGTAGTATAGTGCCCTCTGGGGCCAACGTCCTGACTTTC; CDR3aa: CASSIVPSGANVLTF
j_gene: TRBJ2-1; d_gene: TRBD2; v_gene: TRBV4-1; abundance: many; CDR3nt: TGCGCCAGCAGCCAAGGACTAGCGGGAGGCGATGAGCAGTTCTTC; CDR3aa: CASSQGLAGGDEQFF
j_gene: TRBJ1-1; d_gene: TRBD1; v_gene: TRBV30; abundance: many; CDR3nt: TGTGCCTGGAGCCCAAGGGGGCGGACTGACACTGAAGCTTTCTTT; CDR3aa: CAWSPRGRTDTEAFF
j_gene: TRBJ1-4; d_gene: NA; v_gene: TRBV12-3/TRBV12-4; abundance: many; CDR3nt: TGTGCCAGCAGTTTAGCGATGGACAAGGAACTGTTTTTT; CDR3aa: CASSLAMDKELFF
j_gene: TRBJ2-7; d_gene: TRBD2; v_gene: TRBV7-2; abundance: few; CDR3nt: TGTGCCAGCTTCCGGCTAGCGGGAGGCCCCTACGAGCAGTACTTC; CDR3aa: CASFRLAGGPYEQYF